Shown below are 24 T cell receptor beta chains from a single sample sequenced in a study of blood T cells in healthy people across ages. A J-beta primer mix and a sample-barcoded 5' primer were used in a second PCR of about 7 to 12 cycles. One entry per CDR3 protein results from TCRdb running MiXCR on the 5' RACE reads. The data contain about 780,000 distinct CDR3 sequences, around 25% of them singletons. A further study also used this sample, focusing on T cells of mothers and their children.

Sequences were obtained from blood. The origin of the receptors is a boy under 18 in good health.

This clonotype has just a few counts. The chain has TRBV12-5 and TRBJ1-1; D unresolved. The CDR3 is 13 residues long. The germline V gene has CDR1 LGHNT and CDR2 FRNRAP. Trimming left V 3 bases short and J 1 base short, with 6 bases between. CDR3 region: CASGFGQNTEAFF. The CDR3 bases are TGTGCTAGTGGTTTCGGGCAGAACACTGAAGCTTTCTTT. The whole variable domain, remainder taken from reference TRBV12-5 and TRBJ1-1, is DARVTQTPRHKVTEMGQEVTMRCQPILGHNTVFWYRQTMMQGLELLAYFRNRAPLDDSGMPKDRFSAEMPDATLATLKIQPSEPRDSAVYFCASGFGQNTEAFFGQGTRLTVV.

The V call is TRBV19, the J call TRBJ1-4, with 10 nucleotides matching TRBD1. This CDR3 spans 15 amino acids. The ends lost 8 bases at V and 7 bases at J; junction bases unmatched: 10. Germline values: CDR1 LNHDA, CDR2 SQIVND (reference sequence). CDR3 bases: TGTGCCAGTCTCCCCCCGGGACAGGGGATTGAAAAACTGTTTTTT. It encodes CASLPPGQGIEKLFF. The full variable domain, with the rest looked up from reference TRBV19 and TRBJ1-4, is DGGITQSPKYLFRKEGQNVTLSCEQNLNHDAMYWYRQDPGQGLRLIYYSQIVNDFQKGDIAEGYSVSREKKESFPLTVTSAQKNPTAFYLCASLPPGQGIEKLFFGSGTQLSVL.

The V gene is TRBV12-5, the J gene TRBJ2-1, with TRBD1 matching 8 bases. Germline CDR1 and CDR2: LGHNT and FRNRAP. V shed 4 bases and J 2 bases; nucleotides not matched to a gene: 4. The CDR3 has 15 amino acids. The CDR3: CASGSGTGTYNEQFF. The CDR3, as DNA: TGTGCTAGTGGTTCCGGGACAGGCACCTACAATGAGCAGTTCTTC.

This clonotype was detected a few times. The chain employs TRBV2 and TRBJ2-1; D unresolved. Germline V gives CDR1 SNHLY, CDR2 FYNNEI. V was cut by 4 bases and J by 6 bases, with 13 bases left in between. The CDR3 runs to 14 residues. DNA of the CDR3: TGTGCCAGCAGTGGTTCTTATGGGCCCAATGAGCAGTTCTTC. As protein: CASSGSYGPNEQFF.

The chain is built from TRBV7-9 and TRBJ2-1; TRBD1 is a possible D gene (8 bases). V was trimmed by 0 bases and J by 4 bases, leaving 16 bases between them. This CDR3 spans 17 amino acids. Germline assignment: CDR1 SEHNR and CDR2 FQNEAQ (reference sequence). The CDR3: CASSLAPGQGGYNEQFF. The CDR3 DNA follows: TGTGCCAGCAGCTTAGCCCCAGGACAGGGAGGGTACAATGAGCAGTTCTTC.

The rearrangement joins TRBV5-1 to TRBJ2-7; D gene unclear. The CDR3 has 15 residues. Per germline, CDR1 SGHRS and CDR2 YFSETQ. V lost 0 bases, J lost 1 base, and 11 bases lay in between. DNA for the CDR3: TGCGCCAGCAGCTTGGGAGAGCTACTATCCTACGAGCAGTACTTC. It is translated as CASSLGELLSYEQYF.

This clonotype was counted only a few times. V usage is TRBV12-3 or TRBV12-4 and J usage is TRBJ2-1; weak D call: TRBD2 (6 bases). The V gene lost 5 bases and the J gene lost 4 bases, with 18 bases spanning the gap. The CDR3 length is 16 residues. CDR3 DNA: TGTGCCAGCAGTCCCGACCGTGGGGCGGGATACAATGAGCAGTTCTTC. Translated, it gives CASSPDRGAGYNEQFF.

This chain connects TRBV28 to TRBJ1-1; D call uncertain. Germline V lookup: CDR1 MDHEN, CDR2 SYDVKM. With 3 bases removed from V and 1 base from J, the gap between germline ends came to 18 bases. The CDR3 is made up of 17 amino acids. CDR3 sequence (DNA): TGTGCCAGCAGTTTTTTGAGAGGCAGATTCCCGAACACTGAAGCTTTCTTT. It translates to CASSFLRGRFPNTEAFF. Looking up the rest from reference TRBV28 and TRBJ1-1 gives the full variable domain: DVKVTQSSRYLVKRTGEKVFLECVQDMDHENMFWYRQDPGLGLRLIYFSYDVKMKEKGDIPEGYSVSREKKERFSLILESASTNQTSMYLCASSFLRGRFPNTEAFFGQGTRLTVV.

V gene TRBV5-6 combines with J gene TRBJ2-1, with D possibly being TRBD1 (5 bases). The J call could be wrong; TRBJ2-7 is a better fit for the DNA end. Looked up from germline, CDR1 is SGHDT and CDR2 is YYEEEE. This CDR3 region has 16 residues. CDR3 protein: CASSLFSQGFPYEQYF. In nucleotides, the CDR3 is TGTGCCAGCAGCTTGTTTAGTCAGGGTTTCCCCTACGAGCAGTACTTC.

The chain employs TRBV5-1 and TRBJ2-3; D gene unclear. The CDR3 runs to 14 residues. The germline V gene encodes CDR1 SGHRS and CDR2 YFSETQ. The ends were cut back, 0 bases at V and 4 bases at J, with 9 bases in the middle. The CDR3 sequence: CASSLGAAADTQYF. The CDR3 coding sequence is TGCGCCAGCAGCTTGGGGGCGGCGGCAGATACGCAGTATTTT. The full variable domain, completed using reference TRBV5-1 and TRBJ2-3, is KAGVTQTPRYLIKTRGQQVTLSCSPISGHRSVSWYQQTPGQGLQFLFEYFSETQRNKGNFPGRFSGRQFSNSRSEMNVSTLELGDSALYLCASSLGAAADTQYFGPGTRLTVL.

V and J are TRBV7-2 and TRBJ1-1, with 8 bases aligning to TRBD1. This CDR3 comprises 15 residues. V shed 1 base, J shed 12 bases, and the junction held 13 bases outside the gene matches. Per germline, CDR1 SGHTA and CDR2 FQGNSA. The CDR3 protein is CASSLGVLTGGHPFF. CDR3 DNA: TGTGCCAGCAGCTTAGGAGTTCTAACAGGGGGGCACCCTTTCTTT.

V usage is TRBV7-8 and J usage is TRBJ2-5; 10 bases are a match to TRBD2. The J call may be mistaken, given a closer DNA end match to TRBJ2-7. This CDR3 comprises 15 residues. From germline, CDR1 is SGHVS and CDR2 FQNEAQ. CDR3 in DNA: TGTGCCAGCAGCCCCCGCGCTAGCGGGGGTTACGAGCAGTACTTC. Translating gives CASSPRASGGYEQYF.

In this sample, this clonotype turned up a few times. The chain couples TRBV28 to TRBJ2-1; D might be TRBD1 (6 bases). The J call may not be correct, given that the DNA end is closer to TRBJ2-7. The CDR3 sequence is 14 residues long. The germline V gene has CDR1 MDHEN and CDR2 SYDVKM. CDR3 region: CASSYRTVPYEQYF. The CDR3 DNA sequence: TGTGCCAGCAGTTACCGGACAGTCCCCTACGAGCAGTACTTC.

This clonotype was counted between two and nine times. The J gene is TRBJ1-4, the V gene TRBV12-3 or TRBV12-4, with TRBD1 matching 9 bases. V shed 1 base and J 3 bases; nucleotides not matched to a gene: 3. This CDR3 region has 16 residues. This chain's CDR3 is CASSLVGTGPNEKLFF. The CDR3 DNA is TGTGCCAGCAGTTTAGTCGGGACAGGGCCTAATGAAAAACTGTTTTTT.

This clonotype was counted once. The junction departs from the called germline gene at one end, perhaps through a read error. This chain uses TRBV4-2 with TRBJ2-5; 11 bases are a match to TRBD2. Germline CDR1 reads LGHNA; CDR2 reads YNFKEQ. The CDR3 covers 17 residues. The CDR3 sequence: CASSQDTSGGNQESQYF. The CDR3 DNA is TGTGCCAGCAGCCAAGACACTAGCGGGGGAAACCAAGAGAGCCAGTACTTC.

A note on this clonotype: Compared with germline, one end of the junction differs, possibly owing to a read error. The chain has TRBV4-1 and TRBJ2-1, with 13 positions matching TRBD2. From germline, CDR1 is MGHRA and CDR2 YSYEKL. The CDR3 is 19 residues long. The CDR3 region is CSSSPGTSGAKGSYNEQFF. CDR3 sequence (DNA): TGCTCCAGCAGCCCCGGGACTAGCGGGGCCAAAGGCTCCTACAATGAGCAGTTCTTC.

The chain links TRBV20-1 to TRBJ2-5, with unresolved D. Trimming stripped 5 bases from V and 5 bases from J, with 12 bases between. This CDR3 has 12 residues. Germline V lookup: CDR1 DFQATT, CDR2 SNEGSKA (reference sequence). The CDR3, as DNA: TGCAGTGCTCTCCCTAGGTTGGAGACCCAGTACTTC. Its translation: CSALPRLETQYF.

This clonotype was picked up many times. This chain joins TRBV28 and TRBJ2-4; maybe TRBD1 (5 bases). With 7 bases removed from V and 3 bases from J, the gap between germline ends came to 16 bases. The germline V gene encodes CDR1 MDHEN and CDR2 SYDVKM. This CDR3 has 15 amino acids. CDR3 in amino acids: CASKTRQTLKNIQYF. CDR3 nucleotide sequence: TGTGCCAGCAAAACCAGACAGACACTCAAAAACATTCAGTACTTC.

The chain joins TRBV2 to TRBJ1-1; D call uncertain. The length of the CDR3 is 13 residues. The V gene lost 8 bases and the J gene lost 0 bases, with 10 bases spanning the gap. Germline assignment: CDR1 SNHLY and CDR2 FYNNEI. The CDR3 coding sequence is TGTGCCAGCCAGTGGGTCCTGAACACTGAAGCTTTCTTT. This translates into CASQWVLNTEAFF.

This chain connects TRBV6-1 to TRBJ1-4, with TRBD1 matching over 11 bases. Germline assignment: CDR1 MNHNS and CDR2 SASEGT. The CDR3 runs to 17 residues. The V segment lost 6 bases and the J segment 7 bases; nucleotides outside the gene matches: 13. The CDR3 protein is CASSRGQGAHGAEKLFF. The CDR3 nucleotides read TGTGCCAGCAGCCGAGGACAGGGGGCGCATGGTGCTGAAAAACTGTTTTTT.

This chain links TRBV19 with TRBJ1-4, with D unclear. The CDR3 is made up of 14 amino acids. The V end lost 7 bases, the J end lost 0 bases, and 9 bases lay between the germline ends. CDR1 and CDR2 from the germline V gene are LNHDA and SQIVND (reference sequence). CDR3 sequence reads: CASKGVATNEKLFF. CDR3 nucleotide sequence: TGTGCCAGTAAGGGTGTTGCAACTAATGAAAAACTGTTTTTT.

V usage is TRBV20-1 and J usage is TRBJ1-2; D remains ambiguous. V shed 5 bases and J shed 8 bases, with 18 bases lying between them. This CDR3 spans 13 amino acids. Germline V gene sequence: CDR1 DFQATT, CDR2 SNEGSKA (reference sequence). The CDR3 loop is CSAHSPGAYGYTF. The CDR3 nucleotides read TGCAGTGCTCATAGTCCAGGCGCATACGGCTACACCTTC.

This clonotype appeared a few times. CDR3 sequence (DNA): TGTGCCAGCAGCCAAACTGAGGGCTACGAGCAGTACTTC. This translates into CASSQTEGYEQYF. J is TRBJ2-7 and V is TRBV7-6; maybe TRBD2 (5 bases). Germline CDR1 SGHVS, CDR2 FNYEAQ. The ends were cut back, 5 bases at V and 3 bases at J, with 11 bases in the middle. This CDR3 is 13 amino acids long. Full variable domain (outside the CDR3, taken from reference TRBV7-6 and TRBJ2-7): GAGVSQSPRYKVTKRGQDVALRCDPISGHVSLYWYRQALGQGPEFLTYFNYEAQQDKSGLPNDRFSAERPEGSISTLTIQRTEQRDSAMYRCASSQTEGYEQYFGPGTRLTVT.

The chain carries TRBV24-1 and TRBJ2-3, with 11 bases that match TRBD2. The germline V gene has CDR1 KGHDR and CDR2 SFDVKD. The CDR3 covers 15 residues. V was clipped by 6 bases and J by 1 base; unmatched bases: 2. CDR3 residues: CATSSTSGGTDTQYF. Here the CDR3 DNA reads TGTGCCACCAGTTCGACTAGCGGGGGCACAGATACGCAGTATTTT.